This note documents a single TCR beta chain sequence. This table comes from immunoSEQ multiplex PCR, and its TCRdb copy is limited to in-frame clones, with some not included. The repertoire has nearly 80,000 clones, 80% to 95% of them found once; the top ten carry approximately 0.4%. These data belong to a study of technical replicates of blood from a handful of donors. V lost 1 base to trimming and J lost 3 bases, with 13 bases between them. Germline V CDR1 and CDR2: SGHTA, FQGNSA. The CDR3 has 15 amino acids. The sequence came from a human donor in good health. The chain recombines TRBV7-2 with TRBJ2-7, with a tentative D call TRBD1 (6 bases). Sequenced material: T cells isolated from PBMCs. The CDR3, as DNA: TGTGCCAGCAGCTTAGTCGGGACAAATGTCTACGAGCAGTACTTC. Translated: CASSLVGTNVYEQYF.